Listed below are T cell receptor beta chains from one sample, sequenced in a study of T cells after yellow fever vaccination. TCRdb called the 5' RACE reads again in MiXCR, with one record for every CDR3 protein. The sample carries about 240,000 distinct CDR3 sequences, about 7.1% recorded once. The sequences come from CD4+ T cells sorted from PBMCs, collected 15 days after the yellow fever booster vaccination. The receptors derive from a man aged 25-45 years who received the YFV17D yellow fever vaccine. Both conserved end residues are part of each CDR3. A D gene is named only where the DNA matches it firmly. Clone size appears in some rows only: once, few, many, or a class for an expanded clone.

abundance: many; d_gene: TRBD1; j_gene: TRBJ2-7; v_gene: TRBV4-3; CDR3nt: TGCGCCAGCAGCCTACAGGTGACAGGGGACTACGAGCAGTACTTC; CDR3aa: CASSLQVTGDYEQYF
abundance: few; d_gene: TRBD2; j_gene: TRBJ2-7; v_gene: TRBV6-2/TRBV6-3; CDR3nt: TGTGCCAGCAGTTACTCTCTTCCTAGCGGGAGTAGGTTTGAGACCTACGAGCAGTACTTC; CDR3aa: CASSYSLPSGSRFETYEQYF
abundance: many; d_gene: NA; j_gene: TRBJ1-1; v_gene: TRBV20-1; CDR3nt: TGCAGTGCTCAGAGAGTGAACACTGAAGCTTTCTTT; CDR3aa: CSAQRVNTEAFF
abundance: many; d_gene: TRBD2; j_gene: TRBJ2-5; v_gene: TRBV28; CDR3nt: TGTGCCAGCAGGGACGGACTAGGTTCCACCCAAGAGACCCAGTACTTC; CDR3aa: CASRDGLGSTQETQYF
abundance: many; d_gene: TRBD1; j_gene: TRBJ1-5; v_gene: TRBV5-5; CDR3nt: TGTGCCAGCAGCTTGTCCGGGACAGGGGGCAATCAGCCCCAGCATTTT; CDR3aa: CASSLSGTGGNQPQHF
abundance: few; d_gene: TRBD2; j_gene: TRBJ2-5; v_gene: TRBV7-2; CDR3nt: TGTGCCAGCAGCTTCCAAGCGGGAAAAGAGACCCAGTACTTC; CDR3aa: CASSFQAGKETQYF
abundance: many; d_gene: TRBD2; j_gene: TRBJ2-1; v_gene: TRBV12-3/TRBV12-4; CDR3nt: TGTGCCAGCATCCTGGAAGCGGGAGCCTACAATGAGCAGTTCTTC; CDR3aa: CASILEAGAYNEQFF
abundance: many; d_gene: TRBD2; j_gene: TRBJ2-1; v_gene: TRBV6-2/TRBV6-3; CDR3nt: TGTGCCAGCAGTTACTCGAATTCGAAGGGCGGGAGAAATGAGCAGTTCTTC; CDR3aa: CASSYSNSKGGRNEQFF
abundance: once; d_gene: NA; j_gene: TRBJ2-1; v_gene: TRBV20-1; CDR3nt: TGCAGTGCCCCTGGGGCCTTCCCGGGGGAGCAGTTCTTC; CDR3aa: CSAPGAFPGEQFF
abundance: NA; d_gene: TRBD1; j_gene: TRBJ2-1; v_gene: TRBV7-9; CDR3nt: TGTGTCAGCAGCTCCAGACAGGGCCTGTACAATGAGCAGTTCTTC; CDR3aa: CVSSSRQGLYNEQFF
abundance: few; d_gene: TRBD2; j_gene: TRBJ2-2; v_gene: TRBV7-2; CDR3nt: TGTGCCAGCAGCTTAGGTAGCGGGGTTAACACCGGGGAGCTGTTTTTT; CDR3aa: CASSLGSGVNTGELFF
abundance: many; d_gene: NA; j_gene: TRBJ2-1; v_gene: TRBV29-1; CDR3nt: TGCAGCGTTCGGTCAATTGAGCAGTTCTTC; CDR3aa: CSVRSIEQFF
abundance: many; d_gene: NA; j_gene: TRBJ2-1; v_gene: TRBV3-1; CDR3nt: TGTGCCAGCAGCCAAGCTTTGGAGGATGAGCAGTTCTTC; CDR3aa: CASSQALEDEQFF
abundance: many; d_gene: NA; j_gene: TRBJ2-2; v_gene: TRBV7-9; CDR3nt: TGTGCCAGCATTGCGGGGACTCACACCGGGGAGCTGTTTTTT; CDR3aa: CASIAGTHTGELFF
abundance: NA; d_gene: NA; j_gene: TRBJ2-3; v_gene: TRBV7-9; CDR3nt: TGTGCCAGCTCCCTACGCGGGGCCACAGATACGCAGTATTTT; CDR3aa: CASSLRGATDTQYF
abundance: many; d_gene: NA; j_gene: TRBJ2-2; v_gene: TRBV4-3; CDR3nt: TGCGCCAGCAGCTCAGACCTAGCCGAACTCTATGCCGGGGAGCTGTTTTTT; CDR3aa: CASSSDLAELYAGELFF
abundance: NA; d_gene: TRBD2; j_gene: TRBJ2-1; v_gene: TRBV7-9; CDR3nt: TGTGCCAGCAGCTTATGGGAGGGCGATGAGCAGTTCTTC; CDR3aa: CASSLWEGDEQFF
abundance: many; d_gene: NA; j_gene: TRBJ1-1; v_gene: TRBV6-5; CDR3nt: TGTGCCAGCGTTTCGGACAGCTACCTCACTGAAGCTTTCTTT; CDR3aa: CASVSDSYLTEAFF
abundance: many; d_gene: NA; j_gene: TRBJ2-1; v_gene: TRBV28; CDR3nt: TGTGCCAGCAGTTTGAAAGTCCTCTATGAGCAGTTCTTC; CDR3aa: CASSLKVLYEQFF
abundance: many; d_gene: TRBD2; j_gene: TRBJ2-1; v_gene: TRBV20-1; CDR3nt: TGCAGTGCCGACCTGCGGGAGAGCTACAATGAGCAGTTCTTC; CDR3aa: CSADLRESYNEQFF
abundance: NA; d_gene: TRBD1; j_gene: TRBJ1-6; v_gene: TRBV3-1; CDR3nt: TGTGCCAGCAGCGCCGGGACAGGGATCGGTTCACCCCTCCACTTT; CDR3aa: CASSAGTGIGSPLHF
abundance: many; d_gene: NA; j_gene: TRBJ2-1; v_gene: TRBV2; CDR3nt: TGTGCCAGCAGTCTCCTCGGACCGCAGTTCTTC; CDR3aa: CASSLLGPQFF
abundance: few; d_gene: NA; j_gene: TRBJ2-1; v_gene: TRBV19; CDR3nt: TGTGCCAGTAGTGTGACTAGGAATGAGCAGTTCTTC; CDR3aa: CASSVTRNEQFF
abundance: NA; d_gene: TRBD1; j_gene: TRBJ2-5; v_gene: TRBV5-1; CDR3nt: TGCGCCAGCAGCAAGGGACAGCGGCCCACGGAGACCCAGTACTTC; CDR3aa: CASSKGQRPTETQYF
abundance: few; d_gene: NA; j_gene: TRBJ1-5; v_gene: TRBV28; CDR3nt: TGTGCCAGCCAGAATATCGGGCAGCCCCAGCATTTT; CDR3aa: CASQNIGQPQHF
abundance: few; d_gene: NA; j_gene: TRBJ2-7; v_gene: TRBV20-1; CDR3nt: TGCAGTGCACGGGTGACTTCCTACGAGCAGTACTTC; CDR3aa: CSARVTSYEQYF
abundance: few; d_gene: NA; j_gene: TRBJ1-6; v_gene: TRBV4-3; CDR3nt: TGCGCCAGCAGCCCCCAGACGCGGATTAATAATTCACCCCTCCACTTT; CDR3aa: CASSPQTRINNSPLHF
abundance: many; d_gene: TRBD2; j_gene: TRBJ2-3; v_gene: TRBV20-1; CDR3nt: TGCAGTCAGAAAAGAGAAGCGGGAGGAAGGTCTAGCACAGATACGCAGTATTTT; CDR3aa: CSQKREAGGRSSTDTQYF
abundance: NA; d_gene: NA; j_gene: TRBJ1-2; v_gene: TRBV6-5; CDR3nt: TGTGCCAGCATACAAGGGGTGTCTGGCGGCTACACCTTC; CDR3aa: CASIQGVSGGYTF
abundance: few; d_gene: NA; j_gene: TRBJ2-1; v_gene: TRBV7-2; CDR3nt: TGTGCCAGCAGCTTAGCGCGTGGGGGTGAGCAGTTCTTC; CDR3aa: CASSLARGGEQFF
abundance: many; d_gene: NA; j_gene: TRBJ1-5; v_gene: TRBV2; CDR3nt: TGTGCCAGCAGCAAACCAGGGGGCAATCAGCCCCAGCATTTT; CDR3aa: CASSKPGGNQPQHF
abundance: NA; d_gene: NA; j_gene: TRBJ2-1; v_gene: TRBV7-2; CDR3nt: TGTGCCAGCAGCCCACTGAGACGCTCCTACAATGAGCAGTTCTTC; CDR3aa: CASSPLRRSYNEQFF
abundance: NA; d_gene: NA; j_gene: TRBJ2-5; v_gene: TRBV2; CDR3nt: TGTGCCAGCTCGATGGGGGGTGCCCGTGAAGAGACCCAGTACTTC; CDR3aa: CASSMGGAREETQYF
abundance: few; d_gene: NA; j_gene: TRBJ1-2; v_gene: TRBV2; CDR3nt: TGTGCCAGCAGTGAAGCCGAGGTGTACGGCTACACCTTC; CDR3aa: CASSEAEVYGYTF